The 32 T cell receptor beta chains presented below share a single source sample, sequenced in a study of vaccination effects on CD4 cells after COVID-19. These receptors are not linked to any known antigen. Peptide-pool stimulation followed by sequencing identified expanded antigen-specific CD4+ clonotypes in the ViraFEST assay. Upon completion of about ten days in culture, CD4+ T cells were isolated. Among the vaccine recipients, none had a prior SARS-CoV-2 infection, and nucleocapsid antibodies were negative. The assay was immunoSEQ multiplex PCR, and TCRdb's table has in-frame clones only and misses some. The sample consists of approximately 76,000 clones, around 78% of them appearing once. Here the sequenced sample was CD4+ T cells from PBMCs cultured with SARS-CoV-2 spike peptides, taken before COVID-19 vaccination. The receptors stem from a human donor who received a COVID-19 vaccine.

Only a few counts were recorded for this clone. This rearrangement joins TRBV10-1 to TRBJ1-2; 7 bases are a match to TRBD1. The CDR3 spans 13 residues. The V gene's germline CDR1 is WNHNN and CDR2 SYGVQD (reference sequence). V lost 5 bases to trimming and J lost 3 bases; unmatched junction nucleotides: 3. CDR3 DNA sequence: TGCGCCAGCAGTTATGACAGGGACTATGGCTACACCTTC. As protein: CASSYDRDYGYTF.

CDR3 sequence: CASSKDEEGPKPSGELFF. The CDR3 DNA follows: TGTGCCAGCAGCAAAGACGAGGAGGGCCCCAAGCCCAGCGGGGAGCTGTTTTTT. V usage is TRBV21-1 and J usage is TRBJ2-2; the table's TRBD2 call for D was not verified on the DNA. TRBV21-1 is deemed a pseudogene. The CDR3 runs to 18 residues.

This chain links TRBV2 with TRBJ1-2; possibly TRBD1 for D (6 bases). CDR3 length: 14 residues. Germline assignment: CDR1 SNHLY and CDR2 FYNNEI. Trimming shortened V by 3 bases and J by 2 bases, and 10 bases separated the two germline ends. The CDR3 DNA reads TGTGCCAGCAGTGAGCGGGGGCGGAACTATGGCTACACCTTC. Translation: CASSERGRNYGYTF.

The rearrangement joins TRBV3-1 (or the pseudogene TRBV3-2) to TRBJ1-1, with 10 bases that match TRBD1. Trimming cost V 1 base and J 10 bases; bases outside gene matches: 12. Germline V lookup: CDR1 LGHDT, CDR2 YNNKEL (reference sequence). This CDR3 contains 16 residues. The CDR3 is CASSQGPTGGLVLAFF. The CDR3 coding sequence is TGTGCCAGCAGCCAAGGCCCGACAGGGGGCCTCGTTTTAGCTTTCTTT.

The gene calls are TRBV7-2 and TRBJ2-5, with a possible D match to TRBD1 (6 bases). This CDR3 has 14 amino acids. The germline V and J ends were trimmed by 5 bases and 1 base, with 11 bases remaining between them. Germline V gives CDR1 SGHTA, CDR2 FQGNSA. CDR3 in DNA: TGTGCCAGCAGCCCCAGGGGTAGCCAAGAGACCCAGTACTTC. This gives the protein CASSPRGSQETQYF.

The chain is built from TRBV24-1 and TRBJ2-5; 8 bases map to TRBD2. CDR3 length: 13 amino acids. Germline values: CDR1 KGHDR, CDR2 SFDVKD. V was clipped by 8 bases and J by 1 base; unmatched bases: 2. In DNA, the CDR3 is TGTGCCACCAACGCGGGGGGCCAAGAGACCCAGTACTTC. Amino acids: CATNAGGQETQYF.

J is TRBJ2-5 and V is TRBV6-5, with unresolved D. CDR3 length equals 13 residues. Looked up from germline, CDR1 is MNHEY and CDR2 is SVGAGI. Trimming shortened V by 6 bases and J by 1 base, and 9 bases separated the two germline ends. This CDR3 is CASRIGSQETQYF. As DNA, the CDR3 is TGTGCCAGCAGGATTGGCAGCCAAGAGACCCAGTACTTC.

The sample holds a few counts of this clone. The CDR3 reads CASGESGANVLTF. CDR3 coding DNA: TGTGCCAGTGGGGAATCTGGGGCCAACGTCCTGACTTTC. The chain uses TRBV19 and TRBJ2-6; D is unclear. Germline values: CDR1 LNHDA, CDR2 SQIVND (reference sequence). The CDR3 contains 13 residues. Trimming stripped 8 bases from V and 1 base from J, with 6 bases between. The variable domain in full, with the rest retrieved from reference TRBV19 and TRBJ2-6, is DGGITQSPKYLFRKEGQNVTLSCEQNLNHDAMYWYRQDPGQGLRLIYYSQIVNDFQKGDIAEGYSVSREKKESFPLTVTSAQKNPTAFYLCASGESGANVLTFGAGSRLTVL.

This clone was seen only once. The chain links TRBV6-5 to TRBJ1-2; a weak D match, TRBD1 (5 bases). The CDR3 loop spans 14 amino acids. V dropped 0 bases and J dropped 7 bases, with 12 bases sitting between them. Germline loops: CDR1 MNHEY, CDR2 SVGAGI. The CDR3 loop is CASSYSLQGGGYTF. CDR3 sequence (DNA): TGTGCCAGCAGTTACTCGTTGCAGGGAGGTGGCTACACCTTC.

The chain couples TRBV5-5 to TRBJ2-5; 13 positions match TRBD2. Trimming cost V 4 bases and J 2 bases; bases outside gene matches: 8. The CDR3 runs to 17 residues. Germline V lookup: CDR1 SGHKS, CDR2 YYEKEE (reference sequence). The CDR3 nucleotides are TGTGCCAGCAGCCCGGGACTAGCGGGGAGCTTACAAGAGACCCAGTACTTC. Protein sequence: CASSPGLAGSLQETQYF.

The chain carries TRBV7-2 and TRBJ2-3; TRBD2 matches 9 bases. This CDR3 spans 16 amino acids. Losses at the gene ends were 5 bases for V and 0 bases for J; bases not matched to a gene: 6. Germline V lookup: CDR1 SGHTA, CDR2 FQGNSA. The CDR3 is CASSLRGGSSTDTQYF. As DNA, the CDR3 is TGTGCCAGCAGCCTGCGGGGGGGGTCTAGCACAGATACGCAGTATTTT.

This chain uses TRBV18 with TRBJ1-2; the D is unclear. With 4 bases removed from V and 5 bases from J, the gap between germline ends came to 8 bases. CDR1 KGHSH and CDR2 LQKENI come from the germline V gene. CDR3 length: 12 residues. DNA for the CDR3: TGTGCCAGCTCACAGGACTTATATGGCTACACCTTC. As protein: CASSQDLYGYTF.

CDR3 amino acids: CATSGASSNSPLHF. The CDR3, as DNA: TGTGCCACCAGTGGGGCCAGCTCTAATTCACCCCTCCACTTT. The chain uses TRBV24-1 and TRBJ1-6, with D uncertain. V was cut by 5 bases and J by 6 bases, with 10 bases left in between. Per germline, CDR1 KGHDR and CDR2 SFDVKD. The CDR3 has 14 amino acids.

The rearrangement joins TRBV7-9 to TRBJ2-2, with a weak D call TRBD2 (7 bases). The CDR3 consists of 15 residues. Between the trimmed V and J ends, which lost 1 base and 5 bases, there was a span of 11 bases. CDR1 is SEHNR and CDR2 is FQNEAQ in the germline V gene (reference sequence). CDR3 in DNA: TGTGCCAGCAGCTTAGGGACAGCGGGAACCGGGGAGCTGTTTTTT. It specifies CASSLGTAGTGELFF.

The chain links TRBV29-1 to TRBJ2-2, with 7 bases that match TRBD1. J gave up 3 bases and V 4 bases, and 14 bases lay outside the gene matches. The CDR3 loop spans 17 amino acids. Germline-derived CDR1 and CDR2 are SQVTM and ANQGSEA. CDR3 sequence reads: CSVGGVNRGQHTGELFF. As DNA, the CDR3 is TGCAGCGTTGGAGGGGTTAACAGGGGTCAACACACCGGGGAGCTGTTTTTT.

This rearrangement joins TRBV6-5 to TRBJ2-4, with TRBD2 matching over 7 bases. Germline CDR1 and CDR2: MNHEY and SVGAGI. CDR3 length: 15 amino acids. Trimming removed 8 bases from V and 1 base from J; junction bases left unmatched: 8. CDR3 in DNA: TGTGCCAGCCGGTCGGCGGGGGACGCCAAAAACATTCAGTACTTC. This sequence encodes CASRSAGDAKNIQYF.

V usage is TRBV4-1 and J usage is TRBJ2-3, with 8 bases that match TRBD2. This CDR3 region has 18 residues. The V and J ends lost 0 bases and 2 bases, in that order; junction bases with no gene match: 10. From germline, CDR1 is MGHRA and CDR2 YSYEKL. The CDR3 reads CASSQEWSLAGTTDTQYF. CDR3 DNA: TGCGCCAGCAGCCAAGAGTGGTCCCTAGCGGGTACCACAGATACGCAGTATTTT.

The chain carries TRBV19 and TRBJ1-3; D unresolved. The CDR3 has 16 amino acids. Trimming took 1 base from V and 0 from J, leaving 10 bases between them. Germline CDR1 and CDR2: LNHDA and SQIVND (reference sequence). The CDR3 DNA follows: TGTGCCAGTAGTATAGTGCCAGGAGTCTCTGGAAACACCATATATTTT. Translating gives CASSIVPGVSGNTIYF.

This sequence joins TRBV7-9 and TRBJ1-2; maybe TRBD1 (6 bases). Trimming pared 8 bases from V and 6 bases from J, leaving 13 bases between. Germline V lookup: CDR1 SEHNR, CDR2 FQNEAQ (reference sequence). The CDR3 length is 12 residues. DNA of the CDR3: TGTGCCAGCCAGAGGGCAGGGGATGGCTACACCTTC. Amino acid sequence: CASQRAGDGYTF.

CDR3 protein: CASSRLSGTQYF. The DNA for the CDR3 is TGTGCCAGCAGCCGACTATCGGGTACGCAGTATTTT. This chain links TRBV3-1 (or the pseudogene TRBV3-2) with TRBJ2-3, with TRBD2 as a possible D gene (5 bases). Between the trimmed V and J ends, which lost 4 bases and 8 bases, there was a span of 10 bases. This CDR3 has 12 amino acids. Germline CDR1 is LGHDT and CDR2 is YNNKEL (reference sequence).

The J gene is TRBJ1-1, the V gene TRBV5-1; D is undetermined. Trimming pared 0 bases from V and 3 bases from J, leaving 12 bases between. Germline CDR1 is SGHRS and CDR2 is YFSETQ. The CDR3 sequence is 15 residues long. This CDR3 reads CASSLARGRDTEAFF. DNA for the CDR3: TGCGCCAGCAGCTTGGCCCGCGGGAGGGACACTGAAGCTTTCTTT. The entire variable domain, with the rest obtained from reference TRBV5-1 and TRBJ1-1, is as follows: KAGVTQTPRYLIKTRGQQVTLSCSPISGHRSVSWYQQTPGQGLQFLFEYFSETQRNKGNFPGRFSGRQFSNSRSEMNVSTLELGDSALYLCASSLARGRDTEAFFGQGTRLTVV.

The chain combines TRBV18 with TRBJ2-5, with 8 bases lining up with TRBD1. CDR3 length: 13 residues. Germline V gene lookup returns CDR1 KGHSH and CDR2 LQKENI. The ends lost 2 bases at V and 6 bases at J; junction bases unmatched: 2. The CDR3, as DNA: TGTGCCAGCTCACCAACAGGGGGAAAGACCCAGTACTTC. As protein: CASSPTGGKTQYF.

V gene TRBV28 combines with J gene TRBJ2-5; TRBD1 might be the D (6 bases). Germline CDR1 is MDHEN and CDR2 is SYDVKM. The V end lost 3 bases, the J end lost 5 bases, and 13 bases lay between the germline ends. CDR3 length equals 14 residues. The CDR3 protein is CASSLPGEWETQYF. The CDR3 nucleotides read TGTGCCAGCAGTTTGCCAGGGGAATGGGAGACCCAGTACTTC.

The chain links TRBV10-3 to TRBJ1-1, with 7 nucleotides matching TRBD1. Germline V CDR1 and CDR2: ENHRY, SYGVKD. The CDR3 contains 12 residues. V was pared by 3 bases and J by 5 bases, with 0 bases of the junction left unmatched. Here the CDR3 reads CAISEQGTEAFF. DNA of the CDR3: TGTGCCATCAGTGAACAGGGGACTGAAGCTTTCTTT.

In this sample, this clone turned up once. The rearrangement joins TRBV5-1 to TRBJ1-4; D might be TRBD1 (6 bases). The germline V and J ends were trimmed by 0 bases and 6 bases, with 12 bases remaining between them. Germline CDR1 is SGHRS and CDR2 is YFSETQ. The CDR3 runs 15 residues. The CDR3 DNA sequence: TGCGCCAGCAGCTTGGGGGGGACACCTGATGAAAAACTGTTTTTT. Residues: CASSLGGTPDEKLFF.

The chain links TRBV5-4 to TRBJ2-1; TRBD1 agrees at 9 bases. CDR1 is SGHNT, CDR2 YYREEE, per germline (reference sequence). The CDR3 has 16 amino acids. The V segment lost 7 bases and the J segment 4 bases; nucleotides outside the gene matches: 12. The CDR3 coding sequence is TGTGCCAGCTCCCGACCGGGACAGGGATTTTACAATGAGCAGTTCTTC. Translation gives CASSRPGQGFYNEQFF.

In this sample, this clone turned up a few times. J is TRBJ1-2 and V is TRBV11-2, with D perhaps TRBD1 (5 bases). V dropped 5 bases and J dropped 8 bases, with 24 bases sitting between them. This CDR3 has 16 amino acids. CDR1 is SGHAT and CDR2 is FQNNGV in the germline V gene. The CDR3 region has the DNA TGTGCCAGCAGCCTCCCTGGGACGGACGGATGGGAAGGCTACACCTTC. This gives the protein CASSLPGTDGWEGYTF.

The chain joins TRBV10-3 to TRBJ1-2; D is undetermined. V shed 2 bases and J shed 6 bases, with 7 bases lying between them. Per the germline V gene, CDR1 is ENHRY and CDR2 is SYGVKD. There are 12 residues in the CDR3. CDR3 protein: CAISEPNHGYTF. The CDR3 DNA follows: TGTGCCATCAGTGAGCCCAATCATGGCTACACCTTC.

This chain uses TRBV12-3 or TRBV12-4 with TRBJ2-1; D remains unclear. The length of the CDR3 is 13 residues. V lost 7 bases and J 7 bases, leaving 14 bases between the germline ends. The CDR3 region has the DNA TGTGCCAGCACCCGAGGAAGGTCTAATGAGCAGTTCTTC. Residues: CASTRGRSNEQFF.

This clone was detected a few times. The chain links TRBV5-1 to TRBJ1-1; D unclear. This CDR3 region has 14 residues. V lost 2 bases to trimming and J lost 0 bases, with 8 bases between them. Germline V gene data show CDR1 as SGHRS and CDR2 as YFSETQ. In DNA, the CDR3 is TGCGCCAGCAGCTTTGATGGAGTGAACACTGAAGCTTTCTTT. It is translated as CASSFDGVNTEAFF.

J is TRBJ1-4 and V is TRBV3-1 (or the pseudogene TRBV3-2); no reliable D call. V lost 1 base to trimming and J lost 11 bases, with 8 bases between them. There are 12 residues in the CDR3. CDR1 and CDR2 (germline): LGHDT, YNNKEL (reference sequence). The chain's CDR3 is CASSQGSSKLFF. DNA of the CDR3: TGTGCCAGCAGCCAAGGAAGTTCCAAACTGTTTTTT.

The chain employs TRBV19 and TRBJ1-1; D might be TRBD1 (6 bases). This CDR3 spans 13 amino acids. V shed 8 bases and J shed 4 bases, with 14 bases lying between them. Germline V gives CDR1 LNHDA, CDR2 SQIVND (reference sequence). In DNA form, the CDR3 reads TGTGCCAGTCGGGACACCTGGGCCACTGAAGCTTTCTTT. It translates to CASRDTWATEAFF.